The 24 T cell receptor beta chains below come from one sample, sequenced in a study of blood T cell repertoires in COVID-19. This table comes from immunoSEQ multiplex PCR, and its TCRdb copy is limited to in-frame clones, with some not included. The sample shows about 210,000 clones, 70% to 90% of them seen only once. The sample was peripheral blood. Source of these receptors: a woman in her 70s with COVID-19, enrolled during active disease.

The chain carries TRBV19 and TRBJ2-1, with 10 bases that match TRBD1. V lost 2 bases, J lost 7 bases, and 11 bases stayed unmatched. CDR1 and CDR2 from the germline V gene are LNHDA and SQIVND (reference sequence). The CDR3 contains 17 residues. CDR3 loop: CASSIHGARTGGNEQFF. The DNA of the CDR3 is TGTGCCAGTAGTATACACGGGGCCAGGACAGGGGGGAATGAGCAGTTCTTC.

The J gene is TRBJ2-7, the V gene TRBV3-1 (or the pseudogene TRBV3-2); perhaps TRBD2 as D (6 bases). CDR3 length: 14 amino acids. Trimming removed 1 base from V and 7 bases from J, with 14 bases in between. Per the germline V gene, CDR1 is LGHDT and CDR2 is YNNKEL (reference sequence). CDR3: CASSQVGSGLEQYF. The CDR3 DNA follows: TGTGCCAGCAGCCAAGTGGGTAGCGGCCTAGAGCAGTACTTC.

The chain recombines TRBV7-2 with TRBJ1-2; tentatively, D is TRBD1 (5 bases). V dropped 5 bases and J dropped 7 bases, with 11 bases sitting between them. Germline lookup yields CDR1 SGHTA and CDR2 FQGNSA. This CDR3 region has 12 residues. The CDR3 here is CASSPGNGGYTF. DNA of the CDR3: TGTGCCAGCAGCCCAGGGAATGGTGGCTACACCTTC.

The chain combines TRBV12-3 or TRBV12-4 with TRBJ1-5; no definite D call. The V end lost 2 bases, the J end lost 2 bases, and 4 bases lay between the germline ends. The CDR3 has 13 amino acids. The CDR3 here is CASSLTGNQPQHF. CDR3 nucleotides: TGTGCCAGCAGTTTAACAGGCAATCAGCCCCAGCATTTT.

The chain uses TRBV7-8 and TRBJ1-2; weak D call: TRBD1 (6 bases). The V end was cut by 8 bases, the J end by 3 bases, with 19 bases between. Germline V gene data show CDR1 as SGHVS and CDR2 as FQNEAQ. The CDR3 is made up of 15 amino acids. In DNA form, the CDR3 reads TGTGCCAGCGTCCGCGACCGGGACACCTACTATGGCTACACCTTC. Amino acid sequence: CASVRDRDTYYGYTF. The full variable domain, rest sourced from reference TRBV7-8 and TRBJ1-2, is GAGVSQSPRYKVAKRGQDVALRCDPISGHVSLFWYQQALGQGPEFLTYFQNEAQLDKSGLPSDRFFAERPEGSVSTLKIQRTQQEDSAVYLCASVRDRDTYYGYTFGSGTRLTVV.

In DNA, the CDR3 is TGCGCCAGCAGCACGGGGACAGGCGCTAACTATGGCTACACCTTC. This gives the protein CASSTGTGANYGYTF. The chain couples TRBV5-1 to TRBJ1-2, with 8 nucleotides matching TRBD1. V lost 4 bases to trimming and J lost 0 bases; unmatched junction nucleotides: 5. CDR1 and CDR2 (germline): SGHRS, YFSETQ. The CDR3 loop spans 15 amino acids.

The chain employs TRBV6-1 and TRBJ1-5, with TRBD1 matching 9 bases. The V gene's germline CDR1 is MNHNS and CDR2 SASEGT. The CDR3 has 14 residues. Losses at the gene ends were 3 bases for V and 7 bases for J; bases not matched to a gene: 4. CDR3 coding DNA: TGTGCCAGCAGTGACAACAGGGGGCGGCAGCCCCAGCATTTT. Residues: CASSDNRGRQPQHF.

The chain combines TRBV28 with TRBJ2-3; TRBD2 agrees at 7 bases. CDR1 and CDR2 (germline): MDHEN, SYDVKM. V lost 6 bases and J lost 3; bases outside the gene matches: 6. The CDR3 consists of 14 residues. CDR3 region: CASRQRRGTDTQYF. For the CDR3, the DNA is TGTGCCAGCAGGCAGCGGCGGGGGACAGATACGCAGTATTTT.

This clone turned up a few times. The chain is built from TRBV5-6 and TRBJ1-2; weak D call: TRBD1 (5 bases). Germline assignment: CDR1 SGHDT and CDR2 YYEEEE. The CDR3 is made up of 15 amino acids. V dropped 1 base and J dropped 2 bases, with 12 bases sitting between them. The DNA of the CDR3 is TGTGCCAGCAGCTTGTATCGGGGGGTCAACTATGGCTACACCTTC. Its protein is CASSLYRGVNYGYTF.

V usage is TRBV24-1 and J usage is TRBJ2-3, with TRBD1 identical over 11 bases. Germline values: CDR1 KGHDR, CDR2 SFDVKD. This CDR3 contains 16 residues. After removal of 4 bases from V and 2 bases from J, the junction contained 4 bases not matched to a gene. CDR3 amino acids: CATSDQGQGVTDTQYF. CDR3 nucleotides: TGTGCCACCAGTGACCAGGGACAGGGGGTCACAGATACGCAGTATTTT.

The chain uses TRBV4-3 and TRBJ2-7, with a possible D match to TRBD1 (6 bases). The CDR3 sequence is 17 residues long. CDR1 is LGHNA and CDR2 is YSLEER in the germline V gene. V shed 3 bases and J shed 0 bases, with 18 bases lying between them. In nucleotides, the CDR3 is TGCGCCAGCAGCCACCGACTTGGACAGAGCTCCTCCTACGAGCAGTACTTC. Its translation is CASSHRLGQSSSYEQYF.

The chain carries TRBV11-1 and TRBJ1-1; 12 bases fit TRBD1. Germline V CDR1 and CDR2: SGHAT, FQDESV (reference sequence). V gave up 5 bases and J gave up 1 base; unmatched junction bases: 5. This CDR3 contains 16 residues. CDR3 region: CASSPGQGAGNTEAFF. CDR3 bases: TGTGCCAGCAGCCCGGGACAGGGGGCAGGGAACACTGAAGCTTTCTTT.

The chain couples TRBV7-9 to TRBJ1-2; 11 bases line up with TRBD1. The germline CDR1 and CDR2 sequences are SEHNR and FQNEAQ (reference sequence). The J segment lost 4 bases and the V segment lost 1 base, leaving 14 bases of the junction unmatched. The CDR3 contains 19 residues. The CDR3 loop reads CASSLDGQGASTLPYGYTF. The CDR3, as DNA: TGTGCCAGCAGCTTAGATGGACAGGGGGCGAGCACTCTTCCCTATGGCTACACCTTC. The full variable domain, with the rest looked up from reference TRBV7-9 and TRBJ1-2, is DTGVSQNPRHKITKRGQNVTFRCDPISEHNRLYWYRQTLGQGPEFLTYFQNEAQLEKSRLLSDRFSAERPKGSFSTLEIQRTEQGDSAMYLCASSLDGQGASTLPYGYTFGSGTRLTVV.

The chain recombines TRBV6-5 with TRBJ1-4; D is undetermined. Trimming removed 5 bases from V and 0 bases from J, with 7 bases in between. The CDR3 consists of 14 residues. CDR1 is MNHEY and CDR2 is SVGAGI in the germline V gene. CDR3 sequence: CASSRSPTNEKLFF. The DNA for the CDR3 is TGTGCCAGCAGTCGTAGTCCAACTAATGAAAAACTGTTTTTT.

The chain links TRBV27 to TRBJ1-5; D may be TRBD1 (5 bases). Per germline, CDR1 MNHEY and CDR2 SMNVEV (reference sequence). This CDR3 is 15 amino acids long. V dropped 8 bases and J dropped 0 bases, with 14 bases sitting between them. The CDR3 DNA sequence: TGTGCCAGCCGACCAGGGATCTATAGCAATCAGCCCCAGCATTTT. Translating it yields CASRPGIYSNQPQHF.

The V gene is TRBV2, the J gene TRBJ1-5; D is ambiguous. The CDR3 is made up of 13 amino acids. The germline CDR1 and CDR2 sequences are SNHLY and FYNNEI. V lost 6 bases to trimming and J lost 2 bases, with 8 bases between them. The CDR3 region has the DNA TGTGCCAGCAGGAGGACTCGCAATCAGCCCCAGCATTTT. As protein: CASRRTRNQPQHF.

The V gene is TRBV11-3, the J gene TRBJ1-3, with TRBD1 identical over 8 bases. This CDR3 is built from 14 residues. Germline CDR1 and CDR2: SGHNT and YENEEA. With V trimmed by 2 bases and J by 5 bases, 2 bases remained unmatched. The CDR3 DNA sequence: TGTGCCAGCAGCTTACAGGGGGCCAGAAACACCATATATTTT. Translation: CASSLQGARNTIYF.

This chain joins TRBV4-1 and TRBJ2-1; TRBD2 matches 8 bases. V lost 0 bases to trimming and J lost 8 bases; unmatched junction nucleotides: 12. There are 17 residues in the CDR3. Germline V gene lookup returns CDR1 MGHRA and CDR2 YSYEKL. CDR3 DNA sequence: TGCGCCAGCAGCCAAGAGGGGGGACTAGTGGGCGTGTATGAGCAGTTCTTC. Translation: CASSQEGGLVGVYEQFF.

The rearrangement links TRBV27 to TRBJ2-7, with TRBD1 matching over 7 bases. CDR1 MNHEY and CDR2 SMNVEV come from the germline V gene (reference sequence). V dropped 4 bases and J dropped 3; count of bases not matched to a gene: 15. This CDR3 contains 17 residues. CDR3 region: CASSSALRQGRFYEQYF. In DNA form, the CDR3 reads TGTGCCAGCAGTTCTGCACTTCGACAGGGTCGTTTCTACGAGCAGTACTTC.

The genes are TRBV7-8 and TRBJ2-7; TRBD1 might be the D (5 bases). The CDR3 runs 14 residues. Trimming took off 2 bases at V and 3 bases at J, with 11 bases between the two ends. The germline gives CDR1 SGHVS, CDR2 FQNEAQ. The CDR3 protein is CASSLRSGLYEQYF. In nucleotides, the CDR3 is TGTGCCAGCAGCTTACGGTCAGGGCTCTACGAGCAGTACTTC.

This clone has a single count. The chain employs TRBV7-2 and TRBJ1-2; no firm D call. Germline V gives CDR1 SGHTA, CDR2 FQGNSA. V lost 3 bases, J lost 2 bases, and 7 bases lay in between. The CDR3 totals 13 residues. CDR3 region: CASSFLENYGYTF. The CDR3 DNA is TGTGCCAGCAGCTTCTTGGAGAACTATGGCTACACCTTC.

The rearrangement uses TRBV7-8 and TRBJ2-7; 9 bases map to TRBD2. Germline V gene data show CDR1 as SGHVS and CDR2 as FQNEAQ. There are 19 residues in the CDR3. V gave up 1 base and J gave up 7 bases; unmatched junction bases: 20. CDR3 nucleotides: TGTGCCAGCAGCTTAGGAACAAGGGTAGGGGTAGCGGGAGTAGGGGAGCAGTACTTC. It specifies CASSLGTRVGVAGVGEQYF. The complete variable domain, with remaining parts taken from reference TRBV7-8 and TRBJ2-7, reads GAGVSQSPRYKVAKRGQDVALRCDPISGHVSLFWYQQALGQGPEFLTYFQNEAQLDKSGLPSDRFFAERPEGSVSTLKIQRTQQEDSAVYLCASSLGTRVGVAGVGEQYFGPGTRLTVT.

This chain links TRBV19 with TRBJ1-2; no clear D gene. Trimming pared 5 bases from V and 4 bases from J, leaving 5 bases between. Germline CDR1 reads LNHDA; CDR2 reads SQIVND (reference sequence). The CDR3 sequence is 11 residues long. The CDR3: CASSSSYGYTF. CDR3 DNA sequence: TGTGCCAGTAGTTCGAGCTATGGCTACACCTTC. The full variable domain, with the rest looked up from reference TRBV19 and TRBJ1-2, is DGGITQSPKYLFRKEGQNVTLSCEQNLNHDAMYWYRQDPGQGLRLIYYSQIVNDFQKGDIAEGYSVSREKKESFPLTVTSAQKNPTAFYLCASSSSYGYTFGSGTRLTVV.

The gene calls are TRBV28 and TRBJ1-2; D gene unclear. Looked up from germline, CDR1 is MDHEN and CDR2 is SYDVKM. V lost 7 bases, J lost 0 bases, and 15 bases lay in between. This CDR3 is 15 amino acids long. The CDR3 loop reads CASTETGIPNYGYTF. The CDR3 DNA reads TGTGCCAGCACCGAGACCGGGATTCCTAACTATGGCTACACCTTC.